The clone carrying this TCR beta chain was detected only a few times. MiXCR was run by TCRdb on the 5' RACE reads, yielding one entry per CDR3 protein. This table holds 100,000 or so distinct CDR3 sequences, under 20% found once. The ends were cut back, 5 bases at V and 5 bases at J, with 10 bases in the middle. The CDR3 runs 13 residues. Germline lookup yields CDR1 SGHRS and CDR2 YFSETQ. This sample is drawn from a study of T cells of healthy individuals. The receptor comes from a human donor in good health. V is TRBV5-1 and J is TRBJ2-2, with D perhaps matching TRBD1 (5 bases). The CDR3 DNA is TGCGCCAGCAGGTTGACAGAAACCGGGGAGCTGTTTTTT. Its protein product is CASRLTETGELFF.